This T cell receptor beta chain appears in the sequencing data of a study of T cell changes during pregnancy in multiple sclerosis. CDR1 is ENHRY and CDR2 is SYGVKD in the germline V gene. The ends were cut back, 11 bases at V and 2 bases at J, with 13 bases in the middle. The CDR3 has 13 amino acids. This clone has just one count. Generated by immunoSEQ multiplex PCR, the TCRdb table keeps only in-frame clones and is missing some. Counted here are tens of thousands of clones, just over 90% occurring once; the ten biggest clones make up more than 1.2%. This material consisted of peripheral blood, taken in the third trimester of pregnancy. V gene TRBV10-3 combines with J gene TRBJ1-5; D is possibly TRBD1 (5 bases). The sequence derives from a female donor with multiple sclerosis, enrolled in a pregnancy study. In nucleotides, the CDR3 is TGTGCCGTACAGCGGGGCGGCAATCAGCCCCAGCATTTT. Translated: CAVQRGGNQPQHF.